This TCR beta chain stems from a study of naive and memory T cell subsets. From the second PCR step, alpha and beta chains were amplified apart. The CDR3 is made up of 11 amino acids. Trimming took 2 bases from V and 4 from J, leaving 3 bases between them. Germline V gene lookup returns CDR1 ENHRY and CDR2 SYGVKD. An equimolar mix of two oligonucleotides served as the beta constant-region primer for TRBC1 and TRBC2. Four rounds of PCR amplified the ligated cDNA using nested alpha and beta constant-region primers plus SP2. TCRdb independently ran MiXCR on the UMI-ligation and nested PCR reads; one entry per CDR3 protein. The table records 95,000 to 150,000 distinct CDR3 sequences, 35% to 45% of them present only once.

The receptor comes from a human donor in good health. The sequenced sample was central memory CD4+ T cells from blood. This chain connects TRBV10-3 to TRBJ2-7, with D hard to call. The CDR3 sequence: CAISEGYEQYF. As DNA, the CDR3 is TGTGCCATCAGTGAGGGATACGAGCAGTACTTC.